This T cell receptor beta chain originates from a study of T-cell reconstitution after alpha-beta-depleted transplantation in children. Trimming took 7 bases from V and 2 from J, leaving 15 bases between them. This CDR3 is 14 amino acids long. Germline CDR1 MDHEN, CDR2 SYDVKM. Using unique molecular identifiers, the investigators prepared the TCRbeta library. MiXCR was run by TCRdb on the PCR reads, yielding one entry per CDR3 protein. Among roughly 500,000 distinct CDR3 sequences listed, approximately 20% were seen once. Sequencing used PBMCs from the stem cell graft donor, obtained from the stem cell graft. This clonotype was obtained from a human donor who donated a stem cell graft to a child with acute lymphoblastic leukemia. The gene calls are TRBV28 and TRBJ2-7; D may match TRBD1 or TRBD2 (6 bases each). Written as DNA, the CDR3 is TGTGCCAGCAAGGAGGGGGGCCCCACCTACGAGCAGTACTTC. Protein product: CASKEGGPTYEQYF.